This TCR beta chain appears in the sequencing data of a study of CD8+ T cells in alopecia areata. Germline CDR1 is LNHDA and CDR2 is SQIVND (reference sequence). The V end was cut by 6 bases, the J end by 3 bases, with 15 bases between. This CDR3 spans 15 amino acids. Extracted RNA was reverse transcribed into cDNA, the sequencing template. The data were produced by immunoSEQ multiplex PCR, yet TCRdb's version contains in-frame clones alone and is incomplete. Among roughly 200,000 clones, approximately 60% were seen once, and the ten largest hold roughly 3.3%. This clone has only a few counts. Treatment indicated: oral pan-JAK inhibitor, 5-10 mg twice daily. Lesional scalp punch biopsies and peripheral blood were collected from alopecia areata patients.

The sequence was obtained from a human donor with alopecia areata. This chain uses TRBV19 with TRBJ1-5; D gene ambiguous. The source was CD4+ T cells sorted from blood, collected at week 4, from a patient treated with tofacitinib. CDR3 nucleotide sequence: TGTGCCAGTAGCCCTCTAGGAAGCCTCAATCAGCCCCAGCATTTT. This encodes CASSPLGSLNQPQHF.